The clone carrying this TCR beta chain occurred a few times. Its antigen remains unknown. The sample is drawn from a study of T cell repertoires in ileal Crohn's disease. On the study more broadly: Surgery for a complication: stricturing in roughly 61%, penetrating in 39%. About half of patients got postoperative therapy: some 11 thiopurines, over 15 anti-TNF. Points from the study as a whole: Mucosal expansions were suggested to be mainly CD8 T cells.

The CDR3 contains 16 residues. Germline V gives CDR1 KGHSH, CDR2 LQKENI. The V and J ends lost 3 bases and 11 bases respectively, with 22 bases between them. TCRdb's copy holds only in-frame clones and misses some; the assay was immunoSEQ multiplex PCR. The table lists some 14,000 clones, around 80% of them singletons. Regarding time point: neoterminal ileum biopsy at postoperative endoscopy, about 6 months after surgery. The sequence came from an adult with Crohn's disease. Sequencing was carried out using ileal tissue. The chain has TRBV18 and TRBJ1-4, with TRBD1 as a possible D gene (5 bases). The CDR3 loop is CASSPITGGVKTKLFF. The CDR3 nucleotides are TGTGCCAGCTCACCTATAACAGGTGGCGTTAAGACGAAACTGTTTTTT. Full variable domain (outside the CDR3, taken from reference TRBV18 and TRBJ1-4): NAGVMQNPRHLVRRRGQEARLRCSPMKGHSHVYWYRQLPEEGLKFMVYLQKENIIDESGMPKERFSAEFPKEGPSILRIQQVVRGDSAAYFCASSPITGGVKTKLFFGSGTQLSVL.